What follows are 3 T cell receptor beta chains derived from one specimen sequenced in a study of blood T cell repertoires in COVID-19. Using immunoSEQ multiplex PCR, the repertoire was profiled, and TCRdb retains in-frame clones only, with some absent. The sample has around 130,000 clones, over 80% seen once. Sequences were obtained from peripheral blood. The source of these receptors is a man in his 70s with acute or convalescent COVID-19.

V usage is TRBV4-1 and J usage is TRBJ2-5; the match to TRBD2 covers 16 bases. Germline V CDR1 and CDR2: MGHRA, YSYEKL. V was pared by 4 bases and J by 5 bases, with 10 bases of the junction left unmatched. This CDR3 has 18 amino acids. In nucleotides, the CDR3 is TGCGCCAGCAGCCTTATACCGGGACTAGCGGGGGGGCTGGAGACCCAGTACTTC. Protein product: CASSLIPGLAGGLETQYF.

The CDR3 here is CSVATRQADTQYF. CDR3 DNA sequence: TGCAGCGTTGCCACACGACAGGCAGATACGCAGTATTTT. This chain joins TRBV29-1 and TRBJ2-3, with a weak D call TRBD1 (6 bases). This CDR3 spans 13 amino acids. Germline CDR1 and CDR2: SQVTM and ANQGSEA. V was clipped by 4 bases and J by 4 bases, with 12 bases between them.

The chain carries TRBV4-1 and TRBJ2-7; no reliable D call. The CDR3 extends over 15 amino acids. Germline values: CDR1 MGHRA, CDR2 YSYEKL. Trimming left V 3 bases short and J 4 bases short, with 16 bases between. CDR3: CASSQILERPYEQYF. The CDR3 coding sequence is TGCGCCAGCAGCCAGATTCTGGAGAGACCTTACGAGCAGTACTTC.